This TCR beta chain was found in a study of cytomegalovirus exposure and HLA in healthy donors. General study points: A later analysis showed HLA-associated TCR beta chains outstripping equally common others in clonal expansion. Researchers had no immune exposure information except CMV serostatus available.

Remarks on this clone: The antigen remains undetermined.

Unmatched junction bases numbered 5, after V lost 6 bases and J lost 2 bases. Per the germline V gene, CDR1 is KGHSH and CDR2 is LQKENI. The CDR3 contains 14 residues. Amplification used 60 Vbeta primers and 13 Jbeta primers. In the study's own analysis: It was a later analysis that counted some 80 million unique TCR beta chains, of which some 9.9 million were shared. The data were produced by immunoSEQ multiplex PCR, yet TCRdb's version contains in-frame clones alone and is incomplete. The DNA was the basis for D and trimming; V, J and clone size are from that table. Among under 150,000 clones listed, approximately 80% were seen once.

This chain uses TRBV18 with TRBJ2-7; the match to TRBD1 covers 9 bases. The sequence came from a woman aged 45-60 years in good health and CMV-seronegative. The sequenced sample was PBMCs. Here the CDR3 reads CASSSGTGTYEQYF. CDR3 DNA: TGTGCCAGCTCTTCCGGGACAGGGACCTACGAGCAGTACTTC.